This TCR beta chain was sequenced during a study of blood T cells in healthy people across ages. Study observations and caveats: Changes in expanded clonotypes were possibly confounded, as the CMV status of donors was unknown.

Concerning this clonotype itself: Its antigen is unknown.

They isolated at least 7 million PBMCs from each sample. There were at least 5.5 micrograms of total RNA extracted from every sample. This CDR3 is 16 amino acids long. V lost 7 bases to trimming and J lost 5 bases; unmatched junction nucleotides: 16. Using a J-beta primer mix together with a sample-barcoded 5' primer, a second PCR was run for roughly 6 to 12 cycles. A single record per CDR3 protein comes from TCRdb applying MiXCR to the 5' RACE reads. The sample shows about 940,000 distinct CDR3 sequences, about 44% of them seen only once. This chain links TRBV12-3 or TRBV12-4 with TRBJ2-5; 7 bases are shared with TRBD1. The source is a man aged 25-40 years in good health. Input material: blood. The CDR3 protein is CASILTGAGGRETQYF. Written as DNA, the CDR3 is TGTGCCAGCATCCTTACCGGGGCAGGGGGTAGGGAGACCCAGTACTTC.